This entry lists 21 T cell receptor beta chains sequenced from one sample in a study of cytomegalovirus exposure and HLA in healthy donors. TCRdb keeps only in-frame clones here, not all; method: immunoSEQ multiplex PCR. Among around 140,000 clones, less than 95% were seen once, and the ten largest hold 1.8%. The sample consisted of PBMCs. The receptors originated from a man aged 18-30 years in good health and CMV-seropositive.

This rearrangement joins TRBV4-1 to TRBJ2-2; D gene unclear. Between the trimmed V and J ends, which lost 1 base and 1 base, there was a span of 7 bases. Germline CDR1 reads MGHRA; CDR2 reads YSYEKL. The CDR3 is 15 amino acids. CDR3 residues: CASSQAVLNTGELFF. CDR3 DNA sequence: TGCGCCAGCAGCCAAGCGGTTCTGAACACCGGGGAGCTGTTTTTT.

This rearrangement joins TRBV5-5 to TRBJ2-7; 9 bases map to TRBD1. The CDR3 loop spans 14 amino acids. The germline CDR1 and CDR2 sequences are SGHKS and YYEKEE (reference sequence). Trimming took 1 base from V and 4 from J; bases not matched to a gene: 3. DNA of the CDR3: TGTGCCAGCAGCTTGAACAGGGGGCGGTACGAGCAGTACTTC. The encoded protein is CASSLNRGRYEQYF.

The chain couples TRBV25-1 to TRBJ2-7; 8 nucleotides agree with TRBD2. Germline CDR1 reads MGHDK; CDR2 reads SYGVNS. The J segment lost 2 bases and the V segment lost 0 bases, leaving 9 bases of the junction unmatched. The CDR3 consists of 17 residues. The CDR3 DNA reads TGTGCCAGCAGTGAATACCCCCCCCAGCGGGGGCCCTACGAGCAGTACTTC. Its translation is CASSEYPPQRGPYEQYF.

This chain uses TRBV5-4 with TRBJ2-7; 9 nucleotides agree with TRBD2. The germline CDR1 and CDR2 sequences are SGHNT and YYREEE (reference sequence). V trimming: 5 bases; J trimming: 3 bases; junction bases outside the gene matches: 12. The CDR3 loop spans 16 amino acids. The DNA for the CDR3 is TGTGCCAGCAGTTCACATCGGACTAGCGAAGGCTACGAGCAGTACTTC. The encoded protein is CASSSHRTSEGYEQYF.

The chain uses TRBV5-1 and TRBJ2-1; 7 bases fit TRBD1. The CDR3 length is 15 residues. The V gene's germline CDR1 is SGHRS and CDR2 YFSETQ. The V and J ends lost 0 bases and 2 bases, in that order; junction bases with no gene match: 2. CDR3 coding DNA: TGCGCCAGCAGCTTGGGAGGGACAGCCTACAATGAGCAGTTCTTC. Translating it yields CASSLGGTAYNEQFF.

This chain links TRBV5-1 with TRBJ2-7; D is ambiguous. V was shortened by 2 bases and J by 3 bases, with 18 bases between the two germline ends. The germline V gene encodes CDR1 SGHRS and CDR2 YFSETQ. The CDR3 sequence is 16 residues long. The CDR3 DNA reads TGCGCCAGCAGCTTTGGTCATCCCCCCTCAGACTACGAGCAGTACTTC. As protein: CASSFGHPPSDYEQYF.

CDR3 residues: CASSPRLAGEVGGSYEQYF. The CDR3 region has the DNA TGTGCCAGCTCACCCCGCCTAGCGGGAGAGGTCGGCGGATCCTACGAGCAGTACTTC. The chain has TRBV18 and TRBJ2-7, with 10 bases fitting TRBD2. With 3 bases clipped from V and 1 base from J, the junction kept 15 bases outside the gene matches. The CDR3 runs 19 residues. Germline assignment: CDR1 KGHSH and CDR2 LQKENI.

This chain links TRBV7-9 with TRBJ2-1, with 10 bases matching TRBD2. Trimming took 1 base from V and 6 from J; bases not matched to a gene: 6. CDR1 is SEHNR, CDR2 FQNEAQ, per germline (reference sequence). The CDR3 length is 16 residues. The CDR3 bases are TGTGCCAGCAGCTTAGTGGTCCGGACTAGCGGCAATGAGCAGTTCTTC. It specifies CASSLVVRTSGNEQFF.

V usage is TRBV7-9 and J usage is TRBJ2-7; 9 positions match TRBD1. The CDR3 runs to 16 residues. Germline assignment: CDR1 SEHNR and CDR2 FQNEAQ (reference sequence). V shed 5 bases and J 7 bases; nucleotides not matched to a gene: 15. CDR3 sequence (DNA): TGTGCCAGCAGCCCACGAACCGGGACAGGGTCTTGGGAGCAGTACTTC. Its protein product is CASSPRTGTGSWEQYF.

V and J are TRBV2 and TRBJ2-4; D gene uncertain. The V gene's germline CDR1 is SNHLY and CDR2 FYNNEI. V lost 2 bases and J lost 9, with 11 bases in between. The CDR3 loop spans 13 amino acids. CDR3: CASSERGTGIQYF. The CDR3 bases are TGTGCCAGCAGTGAAAGAGGAACGGGCATTCAGTACTTC.

This chain uses TRBV5-4 with TRBJ1-2; TRBD1 might be the D (5 bases). The CDR3 is 14 residues long. CDR1 is SGHNT, CDR2 YYREEE, per germline (reference sequence). Trimming cost V 7 bases and J 0 bases, with 13 bases left between them. CDR3 in DNA: TGTGCCAGCTTCCTGGGGGGGGCTAACTATGGCTACACCTTC. This translates into CASFLGGANYGYTF.

This chain connects TRBV6-6 to TRBJ1-2; D unclear. Germline CDR1 MNHNY, CDR2 SVGAGI (reference sequence). Trimming cost V 3 bases and J 6 bases, with 8 bases left between them. The CDR3 consists of 12 residues. The CDR3 reads CASSYSGDGYTF. CDR3 coding DNA: TGTGCCAGCAGTTATTCCGGGGATGGCTACACCTTC.

V usage is TRBV2 and J usage is TRBJ2-7; TRBD2 aligns across 7 bases. V trimming: 7 bases; J trimming: 2 bases; junction bases outside the gene matches: 2. The V gene's germline CDR1 is SNHLY and CDR2 FYNNEI. The CDR3 sequence is 12 residues long. The CDR3 nucleotides read TGTGCCAGCACCGGACTAGCCTACGAGCAGTACTTC. Its translation: CASTGLAYEQYF.

The CDR3 protein is CASSSDPGQGDSGNTIYF. The CDR3 bases are TGTGCCAGCAGCTCCGACCCCGGACAGGGGGACTCTGGAAACACCATATATTTT. The chain combines TRBV7-9 with TRBJ1-3; 10 bases map to TRBD1. The CDR3 is 18 residues long. After removal of 4 bases from V and 0 bases from J, the junction contained 9 bases not matched to a gene. Germline-derived CDR1 and CDR2 are SEHNR and FQNEAQ (reference sequence).

The rearrangement links TRBV27 to TRBJ1-1; D not resolved. Trimming took 5 bases from V and 4 from J, leaving 17 bases between them. The germline gives CDR1 MNHEY, CDR2 SMNVEV (reference sequence). The CDR3 has 15 residues. The CDR3 DNA reads TGTGCCAGCAGTCCTCAGATACAGATATTCACTGAAGCTTTCTTT. Translating gives CASSPQIQIFTEAFF.

The V call is TRBV7-9, the J call TRBJ1-2, with D possibly being TRBD1 (5 bases). This CDR3 spans 14 amino acids. Germline lookup yields CDR1 SEHNR and CDR2 FQNEAQ (reference sequence). The V end lost 5 bases, the J end lost 4 bases, and 14 bases lay between the germline ends. CDR3 sequence: CASSPRGGPYGYTF. CDR3 bases: TGTGCCAGCAGCCCACGCGGGGGACCCTATGGCTACACCTTC.

The CDR3 DNA sequence: TGTGCCAGCAGCGGTAGCGGCGCTAATGAGCAGTTCTTC. It codes for CASSGSGANEQFF. The chain is built from TRBV9 and TRBJ2-1; a weak D match, TRBD2 (6 bases). V was clipped by 3 bases and J by 7 bases, with 11 bases between them. Germline V lookup: CDR1 SGDLS, CDR2 YYNGEE. The CDR3 length is 13 residues.

This clone was seen just once. The rearrangement joins TRBV13 to TRBJ2-3, with 7 bases identical to TRBD2. V was clipped by 5 bases and J by 4 bases; unmatched bases: 9. The CDR3 is 15 amino acids. Germline V gene sequence: CDR1 PRHDT, CDR2 FYEKMQ (reference sequence). The CDR3 coding sequence is TGTGCCAGCAGCGAGGTGGGCGGGAGCTCAGATACGCAGTATTTT. Translating it yields CASSEVGGSSDTQYF.

The gene calls are TRBV27 and TRBJ2-7; possible D gene TRBD2, 5 bases. Trimming left V 7 bases short and J 5 bases short, with 15 bases between. CDR3 size: 13 residues. Germline lookup yields CDR1 MNHEY and CDR2 SMNVEV (reference sequence). The CDR3 reads CASIGSWAHEQYF. CDR3 coding DNA: TGTGCCAGCATTGGGAGTTGGGCCCACGAGCAGTACTTC.

The chain uses TRBV7-2 and TRBJ1-2, with 8 bases matching TRBD1. There are 15 residues in the CDR3. The germline V gene encodes CDR1 SGHTA and CDR2 FQGNSA. Unmatched junction bases numbered 9, after V lost 5 bases and J lost 4 bases. The CDR3 spells CASSRLDRVSYGYTF. The CDR3, as DNA: TGTGCCAGCAGCAGGTTGGACAGGGTTAGCTATGGCTACACCTTC.

The J gene is TRBJ2-3, the V gene TRBV5-4; 7 bases match TRBD2. With V trimmed by 0 bases and J by 2 bases, 15 bases remained unmatched. Germline CDR1 reads SGHNT; CDR2 reads YYREEE (reference sequence). This CDR3 region has 19 residues. For the CDR3, the DNA is TGTGCCAGCAGCTTGGGGGTCCCTGTAGGGCTAGCGGTCACAGATACGCAGTATTTT. Translation gives CASSLGVPVGLAVTDTQYF.